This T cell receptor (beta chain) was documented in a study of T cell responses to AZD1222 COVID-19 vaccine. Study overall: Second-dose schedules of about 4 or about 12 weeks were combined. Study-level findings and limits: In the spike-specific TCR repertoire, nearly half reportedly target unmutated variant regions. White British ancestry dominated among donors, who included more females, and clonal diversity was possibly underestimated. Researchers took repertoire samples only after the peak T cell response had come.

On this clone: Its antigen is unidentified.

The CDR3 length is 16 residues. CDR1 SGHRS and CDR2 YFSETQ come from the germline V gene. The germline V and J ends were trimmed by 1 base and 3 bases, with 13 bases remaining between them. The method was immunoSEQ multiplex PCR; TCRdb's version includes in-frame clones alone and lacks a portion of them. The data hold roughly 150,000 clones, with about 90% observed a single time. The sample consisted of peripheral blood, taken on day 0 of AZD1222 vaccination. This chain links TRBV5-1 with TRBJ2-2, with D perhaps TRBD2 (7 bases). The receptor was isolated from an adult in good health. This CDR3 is CASSLTGRGDTGELFF. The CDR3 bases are TGCGCCAGCAGCTTGACAGGGAGGGGGGACACCGGGGAGCTGTTTTTT.